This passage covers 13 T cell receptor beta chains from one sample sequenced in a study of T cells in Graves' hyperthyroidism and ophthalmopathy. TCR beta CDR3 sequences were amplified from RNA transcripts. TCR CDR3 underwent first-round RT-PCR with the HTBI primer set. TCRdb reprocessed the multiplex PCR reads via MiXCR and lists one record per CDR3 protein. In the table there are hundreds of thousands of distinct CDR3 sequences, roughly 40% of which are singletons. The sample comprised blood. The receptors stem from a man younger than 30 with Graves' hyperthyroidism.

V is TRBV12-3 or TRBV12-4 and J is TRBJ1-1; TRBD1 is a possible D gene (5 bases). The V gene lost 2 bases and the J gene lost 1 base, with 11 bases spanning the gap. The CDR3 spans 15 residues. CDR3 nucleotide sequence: TGTGCCAGCAGTTTAAGCGACAGAAGGAACACTGAAGCTTTCTTT. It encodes CASSLSDRRNTEAFF.

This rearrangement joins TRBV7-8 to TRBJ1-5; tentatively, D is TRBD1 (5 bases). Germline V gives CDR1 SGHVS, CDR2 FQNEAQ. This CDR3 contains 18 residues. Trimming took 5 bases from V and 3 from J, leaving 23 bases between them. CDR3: CASSPERPGRDLNQPQHF. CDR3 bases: TGTGCCAGCAGCCCCGAAAGGCCGGGACGGGATCTCAATCAGCCCCAGCATTTT.

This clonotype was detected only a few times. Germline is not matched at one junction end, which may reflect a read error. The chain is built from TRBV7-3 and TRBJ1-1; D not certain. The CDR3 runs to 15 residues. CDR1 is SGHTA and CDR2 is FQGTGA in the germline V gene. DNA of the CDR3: TGCGCCAGCAGCCTCATTTTCACCGCGAACACTGAAGCTTTCTTT. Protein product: CASSLIFTANTEAFF.

The CDR3 region is CAIRTGTSGANVLTF. DNA for the CDR3: TGTGCCATCAGGACAGGGACCTCTGGGGCCAACGTCCTGACTTTC. The chain joins TRBV10-3 to TRBJ2-6, with 7 bases matching TRBD1. Germline trimming cut 6 bases from V and 0 bases from J; bases unmatched to any gene: 2. Germline loops: CDR1 ENHRY, CDR2 SYGVKD. The CDR3 is 15 residues long.

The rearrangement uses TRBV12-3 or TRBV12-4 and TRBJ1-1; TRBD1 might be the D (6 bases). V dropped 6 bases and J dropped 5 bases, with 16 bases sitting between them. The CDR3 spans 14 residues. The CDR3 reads CASSQGGSETEAFF. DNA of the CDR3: TGTGCCAGCAGCCAAGGGGGGAGCGAGACTGAAGCTTTCTTT.

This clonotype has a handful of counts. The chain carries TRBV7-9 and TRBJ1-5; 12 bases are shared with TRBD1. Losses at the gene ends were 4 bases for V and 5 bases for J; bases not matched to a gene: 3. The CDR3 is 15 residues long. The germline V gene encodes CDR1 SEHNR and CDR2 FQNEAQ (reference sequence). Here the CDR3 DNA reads TGTGCCAGCAGCTCAGGGACAGGGGGCGATCAGCCCCAGCATTTT. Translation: CASSSGTGGDQPQHF.

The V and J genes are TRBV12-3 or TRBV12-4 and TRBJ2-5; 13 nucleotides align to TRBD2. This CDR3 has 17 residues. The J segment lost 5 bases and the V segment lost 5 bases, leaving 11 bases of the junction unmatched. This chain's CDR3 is CASSAKLAGGLRETQYF. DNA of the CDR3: TGTGCCAGCAGTGCCAAACTAGCGGGGGGGCTGCGGGAGACCCAGTACTTC.

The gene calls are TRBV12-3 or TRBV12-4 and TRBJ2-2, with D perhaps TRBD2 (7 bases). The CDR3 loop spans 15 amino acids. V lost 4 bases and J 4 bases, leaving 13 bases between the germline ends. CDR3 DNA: TGTGCCAGCAGTTCACAAGGGGGGGCCACCGGGGAGCTGTTTTTT. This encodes CASSSQGGATGELFF.

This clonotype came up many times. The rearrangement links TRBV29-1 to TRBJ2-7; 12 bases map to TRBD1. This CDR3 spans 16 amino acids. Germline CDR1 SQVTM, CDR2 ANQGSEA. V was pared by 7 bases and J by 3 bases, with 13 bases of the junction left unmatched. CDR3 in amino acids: CSAEYPGQGASYEQYF. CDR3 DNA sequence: TGCAGCGCCGAATACCCGGGACAGGGGGCAAGCTACGAGCAGTACTTC.

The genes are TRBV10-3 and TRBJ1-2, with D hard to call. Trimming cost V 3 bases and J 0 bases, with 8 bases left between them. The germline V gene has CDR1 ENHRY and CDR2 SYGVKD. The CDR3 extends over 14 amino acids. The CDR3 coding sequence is TGTGCCATCAGTGACGAGGGTACTAACTATGGCTACACCTTC. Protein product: CAISDEGTNYGYTF.

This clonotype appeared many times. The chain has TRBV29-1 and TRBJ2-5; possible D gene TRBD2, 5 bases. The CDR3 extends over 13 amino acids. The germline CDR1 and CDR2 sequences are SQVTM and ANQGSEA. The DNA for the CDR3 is TGCACCCTAAAAAACGAGCGGTGGGAGACCCAGTACTTC. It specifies CTLKNERWETQYF.

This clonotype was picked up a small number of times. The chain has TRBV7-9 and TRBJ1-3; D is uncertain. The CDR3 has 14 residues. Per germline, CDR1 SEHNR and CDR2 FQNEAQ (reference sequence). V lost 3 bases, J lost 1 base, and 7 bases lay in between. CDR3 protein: CASSFLQSGNTIYF. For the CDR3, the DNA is TGTGCCAGCAGCTTCTTACAATCTGGAAACACCATATATTTT.

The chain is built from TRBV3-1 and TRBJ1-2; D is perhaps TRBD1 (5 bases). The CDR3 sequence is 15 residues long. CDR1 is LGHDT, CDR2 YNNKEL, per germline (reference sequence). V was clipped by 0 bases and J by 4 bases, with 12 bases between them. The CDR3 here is CASSQDGAGFYGYTF. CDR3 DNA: TGTGCCAGCAGCCAAGATGGGGCAGGCTTCTATGGCTACACCTTC.